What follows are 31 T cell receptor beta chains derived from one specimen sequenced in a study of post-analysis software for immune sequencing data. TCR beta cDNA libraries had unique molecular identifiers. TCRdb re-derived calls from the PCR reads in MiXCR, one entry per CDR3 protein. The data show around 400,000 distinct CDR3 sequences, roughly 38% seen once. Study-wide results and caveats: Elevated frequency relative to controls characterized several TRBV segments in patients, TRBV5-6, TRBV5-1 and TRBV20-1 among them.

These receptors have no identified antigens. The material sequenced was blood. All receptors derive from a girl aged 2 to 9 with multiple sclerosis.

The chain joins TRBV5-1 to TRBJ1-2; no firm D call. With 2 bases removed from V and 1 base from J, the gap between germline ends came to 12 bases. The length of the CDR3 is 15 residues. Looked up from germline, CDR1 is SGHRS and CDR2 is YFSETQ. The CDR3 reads CASSFRTLDNYGYTF. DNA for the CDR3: TGCGCCAGCAGCTTTCGGACGCTTGATAACTATGGCTACACCTTC.

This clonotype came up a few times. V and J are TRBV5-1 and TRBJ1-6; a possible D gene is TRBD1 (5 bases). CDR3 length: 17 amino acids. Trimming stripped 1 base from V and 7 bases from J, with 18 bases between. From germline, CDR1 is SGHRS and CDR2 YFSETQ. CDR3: CASSLNQAGTPNSPLHF. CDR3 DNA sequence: TGCGCCAGCAGCTTGAATCAGGCAGGGACGCCCAATTCACCCCTCCACTTT.

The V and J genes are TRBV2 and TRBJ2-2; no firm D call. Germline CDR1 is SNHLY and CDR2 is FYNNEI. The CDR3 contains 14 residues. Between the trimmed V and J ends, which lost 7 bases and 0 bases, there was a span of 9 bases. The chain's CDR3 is CASMTVANTGELFF. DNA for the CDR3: TGTGCCAGCATGACGGTCGCGAACACCGGGGAGCTGTTTTTT.

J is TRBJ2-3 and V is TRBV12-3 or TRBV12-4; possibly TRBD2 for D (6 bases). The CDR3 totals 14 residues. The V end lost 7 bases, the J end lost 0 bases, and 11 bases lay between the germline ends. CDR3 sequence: CASNRAGSTDTQYF. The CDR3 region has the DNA TGTGCCAGCAACCGAGCGGGCAGCACAGATACGCAGTATTTT.

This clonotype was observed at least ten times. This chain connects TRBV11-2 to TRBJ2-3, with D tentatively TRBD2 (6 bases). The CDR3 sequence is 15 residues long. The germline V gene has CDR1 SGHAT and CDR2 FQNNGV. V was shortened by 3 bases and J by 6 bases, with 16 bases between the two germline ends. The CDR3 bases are TGTGCCAGCAGCTTGGCAGGTGCGGGGACCGATACGCAGTATTTT. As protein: CASSLAGAGTDTQYF.

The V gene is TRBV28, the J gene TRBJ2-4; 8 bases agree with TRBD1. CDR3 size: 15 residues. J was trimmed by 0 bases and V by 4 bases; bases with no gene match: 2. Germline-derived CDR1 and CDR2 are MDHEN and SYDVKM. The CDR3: CASSSDRGAKNIQYF. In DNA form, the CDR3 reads TGTGCCAGCAGTTCCGACAGGGGAGCCAAAAACATTCAGTACTTC.

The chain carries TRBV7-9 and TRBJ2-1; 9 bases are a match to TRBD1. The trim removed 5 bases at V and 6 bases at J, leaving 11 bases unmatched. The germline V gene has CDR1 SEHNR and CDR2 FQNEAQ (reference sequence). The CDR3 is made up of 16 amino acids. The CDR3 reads CASSPRDRVAVNEQFF. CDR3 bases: TGTGCCAGCAGCCCACGGGACAGGGTGGCGGTCAATGAGCAGTTCTTC.

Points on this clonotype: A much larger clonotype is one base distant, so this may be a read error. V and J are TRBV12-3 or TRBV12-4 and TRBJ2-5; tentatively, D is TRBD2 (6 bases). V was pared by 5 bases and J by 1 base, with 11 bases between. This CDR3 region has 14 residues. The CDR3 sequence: CASSGALAQETQYF. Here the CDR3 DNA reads TGTGCCAGCAGTGGGGCACTAGCCCAAGAGACCCAGTACTTC.

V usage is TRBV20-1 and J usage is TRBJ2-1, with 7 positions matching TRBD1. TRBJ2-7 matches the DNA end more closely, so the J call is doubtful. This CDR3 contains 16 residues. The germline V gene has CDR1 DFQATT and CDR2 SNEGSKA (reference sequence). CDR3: CSASEGGLTLYNEQYF. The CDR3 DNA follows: TGCAGTGCTAGTGAAGGGGGCCTGACTCTATACAATGAGCAGTACTTC.

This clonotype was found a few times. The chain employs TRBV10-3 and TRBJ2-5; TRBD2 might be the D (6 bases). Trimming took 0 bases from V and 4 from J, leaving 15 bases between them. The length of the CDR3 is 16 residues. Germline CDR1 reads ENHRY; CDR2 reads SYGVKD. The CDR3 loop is CAISESGGVGRETQYF. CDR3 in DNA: TGTGCCATCAGTGAGTCGGGAGGCGTGGGAAGAGAGACCCAGTACTTC.

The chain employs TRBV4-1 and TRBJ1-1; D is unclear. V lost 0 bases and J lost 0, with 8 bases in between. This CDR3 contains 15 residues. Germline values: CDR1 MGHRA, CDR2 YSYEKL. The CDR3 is CASSQEVGMNTEAFF. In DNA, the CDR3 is TGCGCCAGCAGCCAAGAAGTGGGGATGAACACTGAAGCTTTCTTT.

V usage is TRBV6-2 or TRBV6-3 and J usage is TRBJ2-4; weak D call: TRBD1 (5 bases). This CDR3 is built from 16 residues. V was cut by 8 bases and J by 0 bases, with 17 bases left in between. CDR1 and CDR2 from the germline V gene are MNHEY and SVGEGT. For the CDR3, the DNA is TGTGCCAGCCGAAGCCCGGACACTCTAGCCAAAAACATTCAGTACTTC. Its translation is CASRSPDTLAKNIQYF.

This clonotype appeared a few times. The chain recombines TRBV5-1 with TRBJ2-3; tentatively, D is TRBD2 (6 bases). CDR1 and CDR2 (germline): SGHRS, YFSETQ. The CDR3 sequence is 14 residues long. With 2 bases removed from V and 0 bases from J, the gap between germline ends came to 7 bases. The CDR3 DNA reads TGCGCCAGCAGCTTCGGGAGTAGCACAGATACGCAGTATTTT. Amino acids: CASSFGSSTDTQYF.

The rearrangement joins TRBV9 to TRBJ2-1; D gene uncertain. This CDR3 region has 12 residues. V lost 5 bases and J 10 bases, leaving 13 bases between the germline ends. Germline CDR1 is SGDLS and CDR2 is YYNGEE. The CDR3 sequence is CASSETRGEQFF. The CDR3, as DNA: TGTGCCAGCAGTGAGACGCGCGGCGAGCAGTTCTTC. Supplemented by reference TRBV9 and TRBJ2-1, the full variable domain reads DSGVTQTPKHLITATGQRVTLRCSPRSGDLSVYWYQQSLDQGLQFLIQYYNGEERAKGNILERFSAQQFPDLHSELNLSSLELGDSALYFCASSETRGEQFFGPGTRLTVL.

The CDR3 protein is CSAAGEFGEKLFF. Here the CDR3 DNA reads TGCAGTGCGGCAGGGGAGTTTGGTGAAAAACTGTTTTTT. This chain joins TRBV20-1 and TRBJ1-4; a possible D gene is TRBD1 (6 bases). Looked up from germline, CDR1 is DFQATT and CDR2 is SNEGSKA (reference sequence). The CDR3 totals 13 residues. V was shortened by 6 bases and J by 7 bases, with 15 bases between the two germline ends.

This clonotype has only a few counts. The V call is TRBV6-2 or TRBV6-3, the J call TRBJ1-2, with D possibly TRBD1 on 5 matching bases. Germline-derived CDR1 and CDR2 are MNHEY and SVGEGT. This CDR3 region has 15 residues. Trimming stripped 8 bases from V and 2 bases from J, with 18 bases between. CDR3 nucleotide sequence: TGTGCCAGCCTAAACGCAGAGGGGCCCAACTATGGCTACACCTTC. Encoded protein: CASLNAEGPNYGYTF.

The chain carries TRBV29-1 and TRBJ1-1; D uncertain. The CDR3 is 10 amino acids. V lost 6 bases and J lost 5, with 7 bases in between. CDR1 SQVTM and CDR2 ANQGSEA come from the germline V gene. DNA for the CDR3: TGCAGCGTAAGGGAGACTGAAGCTTTCTTT. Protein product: CSVRETEAFF. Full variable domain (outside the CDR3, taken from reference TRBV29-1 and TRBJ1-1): SAVISQKPSRDICQRGTSLTIQCQVDSQVTMMFWYRQQPGQSLTLIATANQGSEATYESGFVIDKFPISRPNLTFSTLTVSNMSPEDSSIYLCSVRETEAFFGQGTRLTVV.

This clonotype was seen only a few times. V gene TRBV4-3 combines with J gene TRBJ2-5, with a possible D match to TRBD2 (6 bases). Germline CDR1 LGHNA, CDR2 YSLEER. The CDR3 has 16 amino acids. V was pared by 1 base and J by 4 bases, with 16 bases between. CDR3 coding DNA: TGCGCCAGCAGCCAAGCGAGGACTATAGGAGGAGAGACCCAGTACTTC. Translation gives CASSQARTIGGETQYF.

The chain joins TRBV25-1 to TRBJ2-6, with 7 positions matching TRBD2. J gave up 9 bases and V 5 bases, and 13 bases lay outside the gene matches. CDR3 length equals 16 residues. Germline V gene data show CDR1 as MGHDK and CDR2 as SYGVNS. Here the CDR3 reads CASSRSRGGADNVLTF. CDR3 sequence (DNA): TGTGCCAGCAGTCGCTCACGGGGAGGGGCAGACAACGTCCTGACTTTC.

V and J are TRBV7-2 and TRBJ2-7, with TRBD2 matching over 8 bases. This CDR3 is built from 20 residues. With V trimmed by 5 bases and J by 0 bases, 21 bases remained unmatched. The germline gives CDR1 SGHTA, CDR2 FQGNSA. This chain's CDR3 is CASSPSRWASGHRLSYEQYF. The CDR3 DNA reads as TGTGCCAGCAGCCCAAGCCGGTGGGCTAGCGGGCACCGTCTCTCCTACGAGCAGTACTTC.

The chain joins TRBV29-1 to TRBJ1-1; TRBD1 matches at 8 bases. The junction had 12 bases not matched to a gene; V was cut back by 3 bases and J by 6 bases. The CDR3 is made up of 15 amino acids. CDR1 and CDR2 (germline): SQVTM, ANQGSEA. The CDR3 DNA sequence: TGCAGCGTTGACCCCCAGAGGACAGGGCTATCTGAAGCTTTCTTT. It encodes CSVDPQRTGLSEAFF.

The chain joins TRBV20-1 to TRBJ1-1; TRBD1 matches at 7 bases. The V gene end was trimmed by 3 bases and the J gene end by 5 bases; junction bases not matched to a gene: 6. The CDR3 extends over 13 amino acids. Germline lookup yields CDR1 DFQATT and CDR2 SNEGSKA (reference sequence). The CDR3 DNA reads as TGCAGTGCTAGGATTGACAGGGCGACTGAAGCTTTCTTT. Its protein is CSARIDRATEAFF.

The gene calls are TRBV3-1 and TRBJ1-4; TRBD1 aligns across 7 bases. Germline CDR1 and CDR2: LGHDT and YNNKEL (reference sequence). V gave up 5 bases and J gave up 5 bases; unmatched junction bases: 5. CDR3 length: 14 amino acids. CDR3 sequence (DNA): TGTGCCAGCAGCGGCGGACAGGTCAATGAAAAACTGTTTTTT. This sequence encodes CASSGGQVNEKLFF.

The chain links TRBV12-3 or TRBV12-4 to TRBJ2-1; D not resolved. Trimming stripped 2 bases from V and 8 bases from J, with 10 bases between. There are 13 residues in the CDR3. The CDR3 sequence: CASSLRRLYEQFF. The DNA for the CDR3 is TGTGCCAGCAGTTTACGTCGTCTCTATGAGCAGTTCTTC.

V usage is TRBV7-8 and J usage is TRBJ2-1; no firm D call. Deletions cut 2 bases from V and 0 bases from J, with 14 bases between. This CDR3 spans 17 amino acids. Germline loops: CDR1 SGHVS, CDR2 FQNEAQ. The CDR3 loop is CASSLKSGRDSYNEQFF. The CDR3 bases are TGTGCCAGCAGCTTAAAATCCGGAAGGGACTCCTACAATGAGCAGTTCTTC.

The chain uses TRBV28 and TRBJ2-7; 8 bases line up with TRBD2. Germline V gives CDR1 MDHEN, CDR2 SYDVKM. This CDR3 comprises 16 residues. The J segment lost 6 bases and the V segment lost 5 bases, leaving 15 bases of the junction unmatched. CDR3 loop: CASSPHRREGRFEQYF. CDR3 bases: TGTGCCAGCAGTCCACACAGACGGGAGGGTCGGTTCGAGCAGTACTTC.

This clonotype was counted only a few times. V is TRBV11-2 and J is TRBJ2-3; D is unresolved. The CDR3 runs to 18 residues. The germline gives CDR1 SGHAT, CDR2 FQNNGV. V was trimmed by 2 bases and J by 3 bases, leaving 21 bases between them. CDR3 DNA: TGTGCCAGCAGCTTATTTTTCCGGACCAACCCGGCAACAGATACGCAGTATTTT. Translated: CASSLFFRTNPATDTQYF. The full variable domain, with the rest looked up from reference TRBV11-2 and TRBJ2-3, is EAGVAQSPRYKIIEKRQSVAFWCNPISGHATLYWYQQILGQGPKLLIQFQNNGVVDDSQLPKDRFSAERLKGVDSTLKIQPAKLEDSAVYLCASSLFFRTNPATDTQYFGPGTRLTVL.

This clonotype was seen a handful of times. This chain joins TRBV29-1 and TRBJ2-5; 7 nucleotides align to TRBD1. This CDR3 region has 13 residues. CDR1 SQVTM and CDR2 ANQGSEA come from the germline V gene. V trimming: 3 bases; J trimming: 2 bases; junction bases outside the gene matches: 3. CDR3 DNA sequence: TGCAGCGTTGATGGCAGGGGGCAAGAGACCCAGTACTTC. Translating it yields CSVDGRGQETQYF.

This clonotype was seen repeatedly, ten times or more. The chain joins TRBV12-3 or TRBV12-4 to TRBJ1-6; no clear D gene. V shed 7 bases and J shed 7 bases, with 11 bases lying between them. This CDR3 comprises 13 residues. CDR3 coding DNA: TGTGCCAGCACCCCGGGAGGCAATTCACCCCTCCACTTT. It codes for CASTPGGNSPLHF.

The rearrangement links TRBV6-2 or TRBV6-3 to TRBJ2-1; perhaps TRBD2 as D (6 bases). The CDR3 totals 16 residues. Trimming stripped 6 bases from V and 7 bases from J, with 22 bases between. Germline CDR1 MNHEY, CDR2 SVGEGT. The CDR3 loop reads CASSPSGVKSKNEQFF. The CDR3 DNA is TGTGCCAGCAGCCCCTCGGGGGTAAAATCGAAGAATGAGCAGTTCTTC.

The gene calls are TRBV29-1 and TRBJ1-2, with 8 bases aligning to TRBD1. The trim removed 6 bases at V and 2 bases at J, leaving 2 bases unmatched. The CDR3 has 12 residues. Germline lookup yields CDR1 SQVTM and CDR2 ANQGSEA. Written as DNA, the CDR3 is TGCAGCGTCAGGACAGGGAACTATGGCTACACCTTC. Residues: CSVRTGNYGYTF.